This TCR beta chain derives from a study of blood T cell repertoires in COVID-19. Measured with immunoSEQ multiplex PCR; TCRdb has only the in-frame clones, and not every one. The sample consists of approximately 300,000 clones, roughly 87% of them appearing once. CDR1 is LNHNV and CDR2 is YYDKDF in the germline V gene (reference sequence). The CDR3 is 14 residues long. V lost 4 bases, J lost 7 bases, and 7 bases stayed unmatched. Sequenced material: peripheral blood. The clonotype comes from a man aged 18 to 30 with active or convalescent COVID-19. V is TRBV15 and J is TRBJ1-2; 9 nucleotides match TRBD1. This CDR3 reads CATSIPGTGSGYTF. The CDR3 DNA follows: TGTGCCACCAGCATCCCCGGGACAGGGAGTGGCTACACCTTC.